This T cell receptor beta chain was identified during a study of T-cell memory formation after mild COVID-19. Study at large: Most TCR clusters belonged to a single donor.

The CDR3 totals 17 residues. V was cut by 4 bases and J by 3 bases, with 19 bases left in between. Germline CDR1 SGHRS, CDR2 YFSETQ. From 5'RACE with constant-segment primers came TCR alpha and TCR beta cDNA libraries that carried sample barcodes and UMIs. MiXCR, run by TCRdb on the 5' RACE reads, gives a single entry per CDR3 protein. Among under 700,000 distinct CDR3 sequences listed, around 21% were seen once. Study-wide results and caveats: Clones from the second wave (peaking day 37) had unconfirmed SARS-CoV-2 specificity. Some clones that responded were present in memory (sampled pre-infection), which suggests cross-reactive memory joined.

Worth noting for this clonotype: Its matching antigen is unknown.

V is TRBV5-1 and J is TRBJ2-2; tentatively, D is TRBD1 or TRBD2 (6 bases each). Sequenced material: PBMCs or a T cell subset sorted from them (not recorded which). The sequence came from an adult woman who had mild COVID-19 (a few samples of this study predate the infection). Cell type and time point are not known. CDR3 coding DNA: TGCGCCAGCAGCATTGGGGGGCTCGCGCGATACACCGGGGAGCTGTTTTTT. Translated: CASSIGGLARYTGELFF. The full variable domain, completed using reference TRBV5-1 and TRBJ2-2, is KAGVTQTPRYLIKTRGQQVTLSCSPISGHRSVSWYQQTPGQGLQFLFEYFSETQRNKGNFPGRFSGRQFSNSRSEMNVSTLELGDSALYLCASSIGGLARYTGELFFGEGSRLTVL.